Listed below are T cell receptor beta chains from one sample, sequenced in a study of T cell repertoires in cytomegalovirus infection. TCRdb fed the reads into MiXCR, producing one record per CDR3 protein. Counted here are a few hundred thousand distinct CDR3 sequences, about 42% occurring once; the ten biggest clones make up roughly two fifths. Their specific antigens are unknown. This specimen consisted of cultured PBMCs, obtained from culture after CMV antigen stimulation. Receptors originate from a human donor in good health (CMV status not recorded). Some clones in this sample may be carry-over from other donors' samples. Each CDR3 is given with its conserved first and last residue. The D gene is left open where the match is weak. Clone sizes are given selectively: once, few, many, or a class where the clone is expanded.

clone size: NA
V gene: TRBV20-1
D gene: NA
J gene: TRBJ2-6
CDR3 DNA: TGCAGTGCTAGAGATCCACTTTCTGGGGCCAACGTCCTGACTTTC
CDR3 protein: CSARDPLSGANVLTF

clone size: NA
V gene: TRBV7-2
D gene: TRBD1
J gene: TRBJ2-7
CDR3 DNA: TGTGCCAGCAGCCCGACAGGGATCCAATACGAGCAGTACTTC
CDR3 protein: CASSPTGIQYEQYF

clone size: NA
V gene: TRBV6-5
D gene: NA
J gene: TRBJ1-1
CDR3 DNA: TGTGCCAGCAGTTACGGCCCGACCGAAAACACTGAAGCTTTCTTT
CDR3 protein: CASSYGPTENTEAFF

clone size: NA
V gene: TRBV20-1
D gene: NA
J gene: TRBJ2-7
CDR3 DNA: TGCAGTGCCCCCAGGGGGGGGGTTTCCTACGAGCAGTACTTC
CDR3 protein: CSAPRGGVSYEQYF

clone size: NA
V gene: TRBV5-3
D gene: NA
J gene: TRBJ1-3
CDR3 DNA: TGTGCCAGCAGCCCAGAAGGGACGGTCTCTGGAAACACCATATATTTT
CDR3 protein: CASSPEGTVSGNTIYF

clone size: NA
V gene: TRBV7-8
D gene: NA
J gene: TRBJ2-7
CDR3 DNA: TGTGCCAGCAGCCTAGGGAGGTTGTTGGAGCAGTACTTC
CDR3 protein: CASSLGRLLEQYF

clone size: NA
V gene: TRBV12-3/TRBV12-4
D gene: TRBD2
J gene: TRBJ2-5
CDR3 DNA: TGTGCCAGCAGTTTGCGCGGGAGCTTGAGGGAGACCCAGTACTTC
CDR3 protein: CASSLRGSLRETQYF

clone size: NA
V gene: TRBV20-1
D gene: TRBD1
J gene: TRBJ1-4
CDR3 DNA: TGCAGTGCTAGAGCAGGGGGAGGAGGGGGTAATGAAAAACTGTTTTTT
CDR3 protein: CSARAGGGGGNEKLFF

clone size: once
V gene: TRBV12-3/TRBV12-4
D gene: NA
J gene: TRBJ1-4
CDR3 DNA: TGTGCCAGCGCGGCGGCAGGGGCCTATGAAAAACTGTTTTTT
CDR3 protein: CASAAAGAYEKLFF

clone size: NA
V gene: TRBV7-9
D gene: TRBD1
J gene: TRBJ2-7
CDR3 DNA: TGTGCCAGCAGCTTGGGACAGGGGTCAGCCTACGAGCAGTACTTC
CDR3 protein: CASSLGQGSAYEQYF

clone size: NA
V gene: TRBV6-2/TRBV6-3
D gene: NA
J gene: TRBJ2-1
CDR3 DNA: TGTGCCAGCAGCCGAAGAGGAGGAGCGGACCTATACAATGAGCAGTTCTTC
CDR3 protein: CASSRRGGADLYNEQFF

clone size: few
V gene: TRBV28
D gene: TRBD1
J gene: TRBJ2-5
CDR3 DNA: TGTGCCAGCAGTTCCCATACAGGGGGCGCAGAGACCCAGTACTTC
CDR3 protein: CASSSHTGGAETQYF

clone size: few
V gene: TRBV6-1
D gene: TRBD2
J gene: TRBJ2-4
CDR3 DNA: TGTGCCAGCAGCAGACTAGCGGGAGCCCTCCAAAACATTCAGTACTTC
CDR3 protein: CASSRLAGALQNIQYF

clone size: NA
V gene: TRBV10-2
D gene: TRBD2
J gene: TRBJ2-1
CDR3 DNA: TGCGCCAGCAGTGATGGACTAGCCGATGAGCAGTTCTTC
CDR3 protein: CASSDGLADEQFF

clone size: NA
V gene: TRBV20-1
D gene: NA
J gene: TRBJ2-1
CDR3 DNA: TGCAGTGCTAGAGATCGGATGGTTTTGTTCTTC
CDR3 protein: CSARDRMVLFF

clone size: NA
V gene: TRBV5-1
D gene: TRBD1
J gene: TRBJ1-5
CDR3 DNA: TGCGCCAGCAGCCCGGGGACAGCTGGTCAGCCCCAGCATTTT
CDR3 protein: CASSPGTAGQPQHF